A selection of T cell receptor beta chains follows, all from one sample in a study of early T cells in non-severe SARS-CoV-2 infection. Each CDR3 protein is one row after TCRdb ran MiXCR on the 5' RACE reads. The repertoire holds around 98,000 distinct CDR3 sequences, with more than 9.5% as singletons. The sample consisted of whole blood. These TCRs come from an adult who was a healthcare worker with PCR-confirmed SARS-CoV-2 infection or an uninfected control (not recorded which). CDR3s include the opening cysteine and the closing phenylalanine or tryptophan. Only some rows state a clone size, as once, few, many or a class for expanded clones.

clone size | V gene | CDR3 protein
few | TRBV24-1 | CATSGGSYEQDF
few | TRBV19 | CASSIAGNSPLHF
once | TRBV28 | CASSLSRSRTGGSYNEQFF
many | TRBV12-3/TRBV12-4 | CASSLQGYNSPLHF
NA | TRBV30 | CAGDSGELFF
NA | TRBV5-1 | CASSLASGPDTQYF
NA | TRBV7-2 | CASSLVAGLNEQFF
few | TRBV6-2/TRBV6-3 | CASTLAGGNYNEQFF
few | TRBV6-4 | CASSEGQSTDTQYF
many | TRBV6-5 | CASSYSRDRENEQYF
many | TRBV6-5 | CASTGGPGEQFF
NA | TRBV20-1 | CSASLFREASNEKLFF
many | TRBV29-1 | CSVDPQTTYNEQFF
NA | TRBV5-1 | CASSPDAFTDTGELFF
NA | TRBV19 | CASSRAGPYEQYF
NA | TRBV20-1 | CSAREFRNTEAFF
few | TRBV20-1 | CSAGGGIGGTQYF